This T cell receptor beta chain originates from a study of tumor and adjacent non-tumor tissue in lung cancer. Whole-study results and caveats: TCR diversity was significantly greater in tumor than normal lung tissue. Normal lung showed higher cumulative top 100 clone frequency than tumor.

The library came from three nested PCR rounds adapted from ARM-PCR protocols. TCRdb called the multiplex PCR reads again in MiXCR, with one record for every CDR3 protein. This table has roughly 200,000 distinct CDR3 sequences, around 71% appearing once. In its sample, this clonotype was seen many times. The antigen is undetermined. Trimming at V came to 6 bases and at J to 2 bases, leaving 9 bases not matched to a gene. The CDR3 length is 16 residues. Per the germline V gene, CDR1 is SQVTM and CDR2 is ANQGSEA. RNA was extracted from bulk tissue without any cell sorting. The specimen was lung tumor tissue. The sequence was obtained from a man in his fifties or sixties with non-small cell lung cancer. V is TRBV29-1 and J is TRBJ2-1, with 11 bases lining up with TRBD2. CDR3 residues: CSVEGSGREAYNEQFF. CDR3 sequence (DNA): TGCAGCGTCGAGGGTAGCGGGAGGGAAGCCTACAATGAGCAGTTCTTC.